This entry lists 15 T cell receptor beta chains sequenced from one sample in a study of technical replicates of blood from several donors. The method was immunoSEQ multiplex PCR; TCRdb's version includes in-frame clones alone and lacks a portion of them. The sample lists approximately 87,000 clones, about 90% seen once, with 0.3% to 0.45% in the top ten. Sequenced sample: T cells isolated from PBMCs. The receptors derive from a human donor in good health. Some clones in this sample may be carry-over from other donors' samples.

The chain recombines TRBV9 with TRBJ2-7, with 9 bases matching TRBD2. The V and J ends lost 5 bases and 6 bases, in that order; junction bases with no gene match: 6. The CDR3 loop spans 13 amino acids. Germline loops: CDR1 SGDLS, CDR2 YYNGEE. DNA of the CDR3: TGTGCCAGCAGTTTAGCGGGAGTCGGCGAGCAGTACTTC. Translating it yields CASSLAGVGEQYF.

The J gene is TRBJ2-6, the V gene TRBV9, with a weak D call TRBD1 (6 bases). Trimming shortened V by 4 bases and J by 1 base, and 9 bases separated the two germline ends. The CDR3 is made up of 15 amino acids. Germline-derived CDR1 and CDR2 are SGDLS and YYNGEE. The DNA of the CDR3 is TGTGCCAGCAGCCTCAGGGGTTCTGGGGCCAACGTCCTGACTTTC. Translation: CASSLRGSGANVLTF.

The gene calls are TRBV28 and TRBJ1-4; possible D gene TRBD1, 5 bases. The CDR3 is 13 amino acids. The V and J ends lost 6 bases and 6 bases respectively, with 11 bases between them. The germline V gene has CDR1 MDHEN and CDR2 SYDVKM. The CDR3 spells CASSLGGHEKLFF. CDR3 DNA sequence: TGTGCCAGCAGCCTCGGGGGTCATGAAAAACTGTTTTTT.

This clone was counted between two and nine times. This chain links TRBV30 with TRBJ1-5; D is unclear. With 0 bases removed from V and 4 bases from J, the gap between germline ends came to 7 bases. CDR1 is GTSNPN and CDR2 is SVGIG in the germline V gene (reference sequence). The CDR3 is 13 residues long. CDR3 residues: CAWSVSGNQPQHF. CDR3 sequence (DNA): TGTGCCTGGAGTGTTTCCGGGAATCAGCCCCAGCATTTT.

This chain uses TRBV15 with TRBJ2-1, with TRBD1 matching 10 bases. Unmatched junction bases numbered 11, after V lost 3 bases and J lost 12 bases. This CDR3 spans 15 amino acids. The germline V gene encodes CDR1 LNHNV and CDR2 YYDKDF (reference sequence). For the CDR3, the DNA is TGTGCCACCAGCAGGACCGGGACAGGGGTAATATGGCAGTTCTTC. Translated, it gives CATSRTGTGVIWQFF.

This clone was recorded once. The chain has TRBV11-1 and TRBJ1-1, with 7 nucleotides matching TRBD1. The junction had 11 bases not matched to a gene; V was cut back by 3 bases and J by 10 bases. The germline CDR1 and CDR2 sequences are SGHAT and FQDESV (reference sequence). The CDR3 consists of 14 residues. The CDR3: CASSFFSGGQGAFF. Written as DNA, the CDR3 is TGTGCCAGCAGCTTTTTTTCAGGGGGTCAGGGAGCTTTCTTT.

This clone was recorded only once. This sequence joins TRBV10-3 and TRBJ2-3; 7 bases align to TRBD1. The germline CDR1 and CDR2 sequences are ENHRY and SYGVKD. CDR3 length: 15 residues. V lost 7 bases to trimming and J lost 0 bases; unmatched junction nucleotides: 7. This CDR3 is CAIKGDSASTDTQYF. The CDR3, as DNA: TGTGCCATCAAGGGGGACAGCGCTAGCACAGATACGCAGTATTTT.

The chain has TRBV15 and TRBJ2-1, with D maybe TRBD2 (6 bases). The CDR3 is 16 residues long. In germline, CDR1 is LNHNV, CDR2 YYDKDF (reference sequence). Deletions cut 0 bases from V and 3 bases from J, with 12 bases between. CDR3 in DNA: TGTGCCACCAGCAGAGAGAGTCTAGCGATCTACAATGAGCAGTTCTTC. Residues: CATSRESLAIYNEQFF.

This rearrangement joins TRBV18 to TRBJ2-2; TRBD1 matches at 8 bases. The germline V gene encodes CDR1 KGHSH and CDR2 LQKENI. The CDR3 is 17 amino acids. The V segment lost 5 bases and the J segment 6 bases; nucleotides outside the gene matches: 14. CDR3: CASSTSGDRQTAGELFF. The CDR3 coding sequence is TGTGCCAGCTCAACTTCTGGGGACAGGCAGACGGCCGGGGAGCTGTTTTTT. Based on the CDR3 plus reference TRBV18 and TRBJ2-2, the full variable domain is NAGVMQNPRHLVRRRGQEARLRCSPMKGHSHVYWYRQLPEEGLKFMVYLQKENIIDESGMPKERFSAEFPKEGPSILRIQQVVRGDSAAYFCASSTSGDRQTAGELFFGEGSRLTVL.

This chain joins TRBV30 and TRBJ1-1; 9 bases fit TRBD1. Germline V gene data show CDR1 as GTSNPN and CDR2 as SVGIG (reference sequence). The CDR3 loop spans 18 amino acids. V was pared by 0 bases and J by 2 bases, with 13 bases of the junction left unmatched. CDR3 protein: CAWSVYYGGQGYNTEAFF. CDR3 DNA sequence: TGTGCCTGGAGTGTATATTATGGGGGACAGGGTTATAACACTGAAGCTTTCTTT.

This chain connects TRBV7-9 to TRBJ2-5; D call uncertain. The germline V gene has CDR1 SEHNR and CDR2 FQNEAQ (reference sequence). The V and J ends lost 3 bases and 4 bases respectively, with 9 bases between them. The CDR3 consists of 13 residues. The CDR3 DNA follows: TGTGCCAGCAGCTTTGAGGAAAGAGAGACCCAGTACTTC. It encodes CASSFEERETQYF.

This clone was detected once. The chain recombines TRBV9 with TRBJ2-7; a possible D gene is TRBD1 (5 bases). The CDR3 totals 14 residues. Germline values: CDR1 SGDLS, CDR2 YYNGEE. Trimming cost V 0 bases and J 3 bases, with 10 bases left between them. CDR3 residues: CASSVDGQIYEQYF. The CDR3 nucleotides are TGTGCCAGCAGCGTAGACGGACAAATCTACGAGCAGTACTTC.

The J gene is TRBJ1-2, the V gene TRBV5-1, with D possibly being TRBD1 (6 bases). Per germline, CDR1 SGHRS and CDR2 YFSETQ. V lost 6 bases and J lost 8, with 17 bases in between. This CDR3 comprises 13 residues. DNA of the CDR3: TGCGCCAGCAAAGGGGGAGGGATGGAAGGCTACACCTTC. Amino acids: CASKGGGMEGYTF.

This chain links TRBV30 with TRBJ2-3; 9 nucleotides agree with TRBD1. The CDR3 runs to 14 residues. Germline V lookup: CDR1 GTSNPN, CDR2 SVGIG (reference sequence). The J segment lost 5 bases and the V segment lost 3 bases, leaving 6 bases of the junction unmatched. The CDR3 protein is CAWSSTGGGDTQYF. The DNA for the CDR3 is TGTGCCTGGAGCTCGACAGGGGGAGGAGATACGCAGTATTTT.

The V call is TRBV7-2, the J call TRBJ2-7, with 11 bases matching TRBD2. V shed 3 bases and J 4 bases; nucleotides not matched to a gene: 8. The CDR3 spans 16 residues. Germline V lookup: CDR1 SGHTA, CDR2 FQGNSA. The CDR3 region is CASSFQLAGEEYEQYF. CDR3 DNA: TGTGCCAGCAGCTTCCAACTAGCGGGAGAAGAATACGAGCAGTACTTC. The entire variable domain, with the rest obtained from reference TRBV7-2 and TRBJ2-7, is as follows: GAGVSQSPSNKVTEKGKDVELRCDPISGHTALYWYRQSLGQGLEFLIYFQGNSAPDKSGLPSDRFSAERTGGSVSTLTIQRTQQEDSAVYLCASSFQLAGEEYEQYFGPGTRLTVT.